The sequence of this TCR beta chain was determined in a study of technical replicates of blood from a few donors. V lost 6 bases and J lost 4; bases outside the gene matches: 10. CDR3 length: 15 amino acids. The germline V gene has CDR1 SGHTA and CDR2 FQGNSA. Sequencing used immunoSEQ multiplex PCR; TCRdb keeps in-frame clones, though not all of them. Counted here are 62,000 or so clones, around 86% occurring once; the ten biggest clones make up 5% to 5.5%. The specimen was PBMCs. This TCR was recovered from a human donor in good health. Some clones in this sample may be carry-over from other donors' samples. The chain combines TRBV7-2 with TRBJ2-5, with TRBD1 matching over 8 bases. The CDR3 DNA follows: TGTGCCAGCAGTCGAAGGACAGGGCCCCCAGAGACCCAGTACTTC. Translating it yields CASSRRTGPPETQYF.